One and the same sample provided the 9 T cell receptor beta chains below, sequenced in a study of T cell responses to AZD1222 COVID-19 vaccine. The protocol was immunoSEQ multiplex PCR, while the TCRdb copy is restricted to in-frame clones and leaves out a portion. The sample consists of 110,000 or so clones, about nine tenths of them appearing once. This specimen was peripheral blood, taken on day 0 of AZD1222 vaccination. These receptors were taken from an adult in good health.

The chain is built from TRBV6-2 or TRBV6-3 and TRBJ2-3; D gene unclear. Germline V lookup: CDR1 MNHEY, CDR2 SVGEGT. V was shortened by 2 bases and J by 6 bases, with 9 bases between the two germline ends. The CDR3 consists of 13 residues. DNA of the CDR3: TGTGCCAGCAGTTACAGACTCGCTGATACGCAGTATTTT. Amino acid sequence: CASSYRLADTQYF.

This clone was seen a few times. The chain recombines TRBV4-3 with TRBJ2-2; D gene unclear. CDR1 LGHNA and CDR2 YSLEER come from the germline V gene. The V and J ends lost 1 base and 5 bases respectively, with 14 bases between them. CDR3 length: 16 residues. Here the CDR3 reads CASSQAGHVGTGELFF. CDR3 DNA: TGCGCCAGCAGCCAAGCTGGCCACGTGGGGACCGGGGAGCTGTTTTTT.

The chain links TRBV6-5 to TRBJ1-5, with a weak D call TRBD1 (5 bases). The CDR3 runs to 13 residues. Germline V gene lookup returns CDR1 MNHEY and CDR2 SVGAGI. Trimming shortened V by 6 bases and J by 5 bases, and 11 bases separated the two germline ends. CDR3 in amino acids: CASRLTGDQPQHF. CDR3 in DNA: TGTGCCAGCAGGCTGACGGGGGATCAGCCCCAGCATTTT.

J is TRBJ2-7 and V is TRBV12-2; the table names TRBD2, a call not compared with the DNA. TRBV12-2 is termed a pseudogene. The CDR3 sequence is 17 residues long. CDR3 loop: CASRFGGPFRGSYEQYF. The CDR3 DNA sequence: TGTGCAAGTCGCTTCGGGGGGCCCTTTCGGGGTTCATACGAGCAGTACTTC.

A remark on this clone: Germline and junction disagree at one end, which may indicate a read error. V gene TRBV11-2 combines with J gene TRBJ2-6; TRBD1 agrees at 9 bases. The V gene's germline CDR1 is SGHAT and CDR2 FQNNGV. This CDR3 region has 18 residues. The CDR3, as DNA: TGTACCAGCAGCTTGGGGACAGGGAGATTGGTTGGGGCCAACGTCCTGACTTTC. This sequence encodes CTSSLGTGRLVGANVLTF.

The chain recombines TRBV28 with TRBJ2-7, with D perhaps TRBD2 (6 bases). Germline assignment: CDR1 MDHEN and CDR2 SYDVKM. V lost 6 bases, J lost 6 bases, and 18 bases lay in between. The CDR3 totals 14 residues. The CDR3 is CASRPSGEQAEQYF. CDR3 coding DNA: TGTGCCAGCAGACCCTCGGGAGAACAGGCCGAGCAGTACTTC.

In nucleotides, the CDR3 is TGTGCCAGCAGCCAAGTTACAGGGGCGGAGAACACTGAAGCTTTCTTT. It codes for CASSQVTGAENTEAFF. This chain joins TRBV14 and TRBJ1-1; 7 bases are a match to TRBD1. The V and J ends lost 1 base and 1 base, in that order; junction bases with no gene match: 6. Germline V gene lookup returns CDR1 SGHDN and CDR2 FVKESK. The CDR3 has 16 residues. The entire variable domain, with the rest obtained from reference TRBV14 and TRBJ1-1, is as follows: EAGVTQFPSHSVIEKGQTVTLRCDPISGHDNLYWYRRVMGKEIKFLLHFVKESKQDESGMPNNRFLAERTGGTYSTLKVQPAELEDSGVYFCASSQVTGAENTEAFFGQGTRLTVV.

This clone was observed a handful of times. This chain uses TRBV11-2 with TRBJ1-1; D is perhaps TRBD1 (6 bases). The CDR3 spans 14 residues. CDR1 SGHAT and CDR2 FQNNGV come from the germline V gene. Deletions cut 3 bases from V and 5 bases from J, with 13 bases between. Here the CDR3 reads CASSFQGRGTEAFF. CDR3 DNA: TGTGCCAGCAGCTTTCAGGGAAGGGGGACTGAAGCTTTCTTT.

This sequence joins TRBV18 and TRBJ2-7; 13 bases fit TRBD2. The trim removed 6 bases at V and 3 bases at J, leaving 11 bases unmatched. The germline gives CDR1 KGHSH, CDR2 LQKENI. There are 17 residues in the CDR3. Here the CDR3 reads CASSPPGLAGTYYEQYF. The CDR3 coding sequence is TGTGCCAGCTCCCCCCCGGGACTAGCGGGGACGTACTACGAGCAGTACTTC.